This T cell receptor (beta chain) was sequenced for a study of shared clonotypes between healthy human individuals. Per the germline V gene, CDR1 is SGHNT and CDR2 is YYREEE (reference sequence). This CDR3 is built from 15 residues. V was cut by 2 bases and J by 1 base, with 13 bases left in between. TCRdb keeps only in-frame clones here, not all; method: immunoSEQ multiplex PCR. This sample yields 450,000 to 500,000 clones, of which 81% are seen a single time; 9.5% to 15% belongs to the top ten. The sequenced sample was PBMCs. The chain recombines TRBV5-4 with TRBJ2-7, with a possible D match to TRBD1 (6 bases). The clonotype comes from a woman in her thirties or forties in good health. Some clones in this sample may be carry-over from other donors' samples. This CDR3 reads CASSLTTGLSYEQYF. The CDR3 DNA follows: TGTGCCAGCAGCTTAACTACAGGGCTTTCCTACGAGCAGTACTTC. Filled out from reference TRBV5-4 and TRBJ2-7, the complete variable domain reads ETGVTQSPTHLIKTRGQQVTLRCSSQSGHNTVSWYQQALGQGPQFIFQYYREEENGRGNFPPRFSGLQFPNYSSELNVNALELDDSALYLCASSLTTGLSYEQYFGPGTRLTVT.